A single T cell receptor (beta chain) is shown here with its context. Its antigen is not identified. CDR1 is MNHEY and CDR2 is SVGAGI in the germline V gene. The CDR3 totals 14 residues. Trimming took off 4 bases at V and 7 bases at J, with 16 bases between the two ends. These data originate in a study of T cell responses to AZD1222 COVID-19 vaccine. Study conclusions and caveats: Nearly half of spike-specific TCRs reportedly go after variant regions that carry no mutations. Clonal diversity may have been underestimated in mostly white British donors.

Clones were sequenced by immunoSEQ multiplex PCR, and TCRdb holds only the in-frame ones, with some missing. The data contain some 200,000 clones, 85% to 95% of them singletons. The source of this sequence is an adult in good health. The material was peripheral blood, obtained on day 0 of AZD1222 vaccination. The gene calls are TRBV6-5 and TRBJ2-5; TRBD1 is a possible D gene (6 bases). This chain's CDR3 is CASSSRGRGWTQYF. For the CDR3, the DNA is TGTGCCAGCAGTTCCCGGGGCAGGGGTTGGACCCAGTACTTC.